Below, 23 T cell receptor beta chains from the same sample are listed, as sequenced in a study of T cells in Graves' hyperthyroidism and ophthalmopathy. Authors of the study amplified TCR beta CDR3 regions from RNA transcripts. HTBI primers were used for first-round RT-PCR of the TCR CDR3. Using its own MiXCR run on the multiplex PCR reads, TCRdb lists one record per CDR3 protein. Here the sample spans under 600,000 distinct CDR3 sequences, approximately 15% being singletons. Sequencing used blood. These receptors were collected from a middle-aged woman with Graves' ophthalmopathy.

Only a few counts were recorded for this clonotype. This CDR3 reads CASSKDRTEQYF. CDR3 DNA sequence: TGTGCCAGTAGTAAAGACAGAACGGAGCAGTACTTC. The chain links TRBV19 to TRBJ2-7, with D possibly matching TRBD1 (5 bases). From germline, CDR1 is LNHDA and CDR2 SQIVND (reference sequence). This CDR3 has 12 amino acids. Trimming stripped 4 bases from V and 7 bases from J, with 11 bases between.

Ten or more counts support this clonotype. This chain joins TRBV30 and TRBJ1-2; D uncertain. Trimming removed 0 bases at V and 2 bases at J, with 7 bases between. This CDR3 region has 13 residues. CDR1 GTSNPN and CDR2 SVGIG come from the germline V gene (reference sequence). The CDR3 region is CAWSVGSNYGYTF. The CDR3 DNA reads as TGTGCCTGGAGTGTAGGATCAAACTATGGCTACACCTTC.

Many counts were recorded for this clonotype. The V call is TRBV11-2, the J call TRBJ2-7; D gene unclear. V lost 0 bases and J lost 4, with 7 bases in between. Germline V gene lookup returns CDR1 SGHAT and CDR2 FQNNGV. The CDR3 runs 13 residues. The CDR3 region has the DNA TGTGCCAGCAGCTTAGATTATCGATACGAGCAGTACTTC. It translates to CASSLDYRYEQYF.

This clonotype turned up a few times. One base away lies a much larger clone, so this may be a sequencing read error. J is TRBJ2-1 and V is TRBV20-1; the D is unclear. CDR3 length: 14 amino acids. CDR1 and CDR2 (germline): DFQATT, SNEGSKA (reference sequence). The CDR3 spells CSAISISSYDEQFF. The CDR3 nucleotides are TGCAGTGCTATTAGCATTAGCTCCTACGATGAGCAGTTCTTC.

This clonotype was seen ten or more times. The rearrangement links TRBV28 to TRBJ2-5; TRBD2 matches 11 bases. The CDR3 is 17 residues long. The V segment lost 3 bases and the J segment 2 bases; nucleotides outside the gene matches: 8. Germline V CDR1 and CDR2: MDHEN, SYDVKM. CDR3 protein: CASSLTQGLAAQETQYF. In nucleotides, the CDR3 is TGTGCCAGCAGTTTGACCCAGGGACTAGCGGCACAAGAGACCCAGTACTTC.

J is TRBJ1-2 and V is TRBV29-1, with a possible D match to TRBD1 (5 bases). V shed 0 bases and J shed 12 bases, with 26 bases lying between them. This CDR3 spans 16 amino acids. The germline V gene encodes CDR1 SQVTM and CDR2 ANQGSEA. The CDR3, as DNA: TGCAGCGTTGAAGATCGGACAAGGGCAGGCCCAGGGAGCAACACCTTC. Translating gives CSVEDRTRAGPGSNTF.

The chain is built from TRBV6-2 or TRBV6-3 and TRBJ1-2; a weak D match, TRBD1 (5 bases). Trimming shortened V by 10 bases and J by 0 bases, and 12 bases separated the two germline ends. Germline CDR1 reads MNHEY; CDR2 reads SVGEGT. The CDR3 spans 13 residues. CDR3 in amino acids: CATRDATNYGYTF. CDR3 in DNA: TGTGCCACCCGGGACGCGACTAACTATGGCTACACCTTC.

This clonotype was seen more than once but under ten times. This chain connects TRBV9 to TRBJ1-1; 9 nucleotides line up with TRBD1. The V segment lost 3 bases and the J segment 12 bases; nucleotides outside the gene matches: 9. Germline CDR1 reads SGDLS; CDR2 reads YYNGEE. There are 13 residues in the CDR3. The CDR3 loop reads CASSGPGTGIPFF. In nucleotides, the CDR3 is TGTGCCAGCAGCGGTCCCGGGACAGGGATTCCTTTCTTT. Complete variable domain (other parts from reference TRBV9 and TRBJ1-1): DSGVTQTPKHLITATGQRVTLRCSPRSGDLSVYWYQQSLDQGLQFLIQYYNGEERAKGNILERFSAQQFPDLHSELNLSSLELGDSALYFCASSGPGTGIPFFGQGTRLTVV.

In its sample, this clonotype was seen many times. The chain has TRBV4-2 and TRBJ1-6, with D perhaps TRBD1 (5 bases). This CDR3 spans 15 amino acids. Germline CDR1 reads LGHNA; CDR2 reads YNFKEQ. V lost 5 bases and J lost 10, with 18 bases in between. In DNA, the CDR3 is TGTGCCAGCAGCTTCGTGGGACTAATGTCCTCACCCCTCCACTTT. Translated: CASSFVGLMSSPLHF.

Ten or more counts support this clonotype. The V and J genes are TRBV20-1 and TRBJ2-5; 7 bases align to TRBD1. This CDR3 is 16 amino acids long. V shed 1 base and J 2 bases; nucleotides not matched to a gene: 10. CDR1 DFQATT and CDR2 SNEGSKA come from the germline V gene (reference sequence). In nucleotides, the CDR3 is TGCAGTGCTAGAGCCCTCCGGGACAGCCTACAAGAGACCCAGTACTTC. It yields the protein CSARALRDSLQETQYF.

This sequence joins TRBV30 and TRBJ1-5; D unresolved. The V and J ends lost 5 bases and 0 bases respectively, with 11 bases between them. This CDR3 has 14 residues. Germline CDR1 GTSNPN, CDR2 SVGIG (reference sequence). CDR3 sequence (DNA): TGTGCCTGGGGTGGGAGCCCTAGCAATCAGCCCCAGCATTTT. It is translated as CAWGGSPSNQPQHF. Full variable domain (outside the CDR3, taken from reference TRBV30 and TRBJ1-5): SQTIHQWPATLVQPVGSPLSLECTVEGTSNPNLYWYRQAAGRGLQLLFYSVGIGQISSEVPQNLSASRPQDRQFILSSKKLLLSDSGFYLCAWGGSPSNQPQHFGDGTRLSIL.

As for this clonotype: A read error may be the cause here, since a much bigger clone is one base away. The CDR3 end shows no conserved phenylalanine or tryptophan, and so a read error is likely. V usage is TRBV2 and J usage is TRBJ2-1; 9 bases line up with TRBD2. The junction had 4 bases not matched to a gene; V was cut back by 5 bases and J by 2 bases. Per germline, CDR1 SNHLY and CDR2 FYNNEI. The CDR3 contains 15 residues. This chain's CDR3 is CASSIAGGPYNEQFL. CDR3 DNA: TGTGCCAGCAGTATTGCGGGGGGGCCCTACAATGAGCAGTTCCTC.

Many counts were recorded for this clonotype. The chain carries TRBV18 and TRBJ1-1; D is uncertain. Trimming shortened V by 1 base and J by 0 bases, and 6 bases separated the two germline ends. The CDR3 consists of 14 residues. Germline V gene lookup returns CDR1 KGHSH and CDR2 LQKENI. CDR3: CASSPRPVNTEAFF. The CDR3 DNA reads TGTGCCAGCTCACCACGGCCAGTGAACACTGAAGCTTTCTTT.

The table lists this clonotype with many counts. CDR3 sequence (DNA): TGTGCCAAAATAGGGGGGAGAGAGACCCAGTACTTC. It is translated as CAKIGGRETQYF. This sequence joins TRBV2 and TRBJ2-5; D could derive from TRBD1 or TRBD2 (6 bases each). This CDR3 region has 12 residues. The V gene's germline CDR1 is SNHLY and CDR2 FYNNEI. V shed 10 bases and J shed 4 bases, with 13 bases lying between them.

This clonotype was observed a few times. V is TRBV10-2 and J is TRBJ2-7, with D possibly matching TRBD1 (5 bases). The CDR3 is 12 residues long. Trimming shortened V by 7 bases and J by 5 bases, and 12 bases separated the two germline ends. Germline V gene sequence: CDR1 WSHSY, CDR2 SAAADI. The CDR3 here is CASKAGSDEQYF. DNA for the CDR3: TGCGCCAGCAAGGCAGGGTCGGACGAGCAGTACTTC.

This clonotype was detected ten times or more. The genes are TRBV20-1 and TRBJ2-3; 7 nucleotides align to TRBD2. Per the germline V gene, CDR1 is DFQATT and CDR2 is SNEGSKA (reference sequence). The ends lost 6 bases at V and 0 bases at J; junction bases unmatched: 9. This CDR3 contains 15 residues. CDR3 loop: CSALGLEGSTDTQYF. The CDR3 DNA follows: TGCAGTGCCCTCGGACTAGAGGGGAGCACAGATACGCAGTATTTT.

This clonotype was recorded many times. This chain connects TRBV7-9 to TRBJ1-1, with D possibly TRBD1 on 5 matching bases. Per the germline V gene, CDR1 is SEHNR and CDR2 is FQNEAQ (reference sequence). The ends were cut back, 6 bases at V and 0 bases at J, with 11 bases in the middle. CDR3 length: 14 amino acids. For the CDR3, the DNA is TGTGCCAGCAGGGCGGGACGCCTGAACACTGAAGCTTTCTTT. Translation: CASRAGRLNTEAFF.

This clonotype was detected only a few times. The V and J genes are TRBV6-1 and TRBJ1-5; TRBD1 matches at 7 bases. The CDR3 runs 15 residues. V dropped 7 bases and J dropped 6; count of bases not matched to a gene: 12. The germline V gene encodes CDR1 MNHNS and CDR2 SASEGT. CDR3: CASISTGALGQPQHF. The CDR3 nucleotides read TGTGCCAGCATTTCTACAGGGGCCCTGGGTCAGCCCCAGCATTTT.

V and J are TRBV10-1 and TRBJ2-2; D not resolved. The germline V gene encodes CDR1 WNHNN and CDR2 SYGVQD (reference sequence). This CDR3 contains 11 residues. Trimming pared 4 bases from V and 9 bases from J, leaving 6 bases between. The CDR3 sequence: CASSGGRELFF. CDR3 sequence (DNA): TGCGCCAGCAGTGGAGGCAGGGAGCTGTTTTTT.

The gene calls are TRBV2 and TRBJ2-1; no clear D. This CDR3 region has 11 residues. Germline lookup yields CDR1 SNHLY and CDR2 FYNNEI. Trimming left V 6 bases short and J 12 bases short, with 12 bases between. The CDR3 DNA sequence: TGTGCCAGCAGGGCCCTAGTATCGCAGTTCTTC. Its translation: CASRALVSQFF.

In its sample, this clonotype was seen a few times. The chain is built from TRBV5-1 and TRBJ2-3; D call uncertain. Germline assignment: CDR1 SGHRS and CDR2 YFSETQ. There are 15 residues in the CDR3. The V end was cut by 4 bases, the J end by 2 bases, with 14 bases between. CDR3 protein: CASSPWYAATDTQYF. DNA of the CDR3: TGCGCCAGCAGCCCTTGGTACGCCGCCACAGATACGCAGTATTTT.

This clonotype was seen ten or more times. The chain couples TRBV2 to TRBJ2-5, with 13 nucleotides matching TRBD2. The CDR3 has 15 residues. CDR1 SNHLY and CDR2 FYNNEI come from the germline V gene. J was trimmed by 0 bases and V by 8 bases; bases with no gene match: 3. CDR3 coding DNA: TGTGCCAGCGGGACTAGCGGGGAGTACCAAGAGACCCAGTACTTC. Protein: CASGTSGEYQETQYF.

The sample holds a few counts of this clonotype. Written as DNA, the CDR3 is TGCAGCGTGGTGACAGGCAGCTCCTACAATGAGCAGTTCTTC. This gives the protein CSVVTGSSYNEQFF. This rearrangement joins TRBV29-1 to TRBJ2-1, with D possibly TRBD1 on 6 matching bases. The CDR3 spans 14 residues. CDR1 SQVTM and CDR2 ANQGSEA come from the germline V gene. Trimming took 6 bases from V and 0 from J, leaving 12 bases between them.